The T cell receptor beta chain described here comes from a study of breast tumors, draining lymph nodes, adjacent tissues. This clonotype showed up many times. The target antigen is unknown. Axillary draining lymph nodes of breast cancer patients supplied the node samples. Germline values: CDR1 LNHDA, CDR2 SQIVND (reference sequence). The CDR3 extends over 14 amino acids. Between the trimmed V and J ends, which lost 3 bases and 4 bases, there was a span of 10 bases. A single record per CDR3 protein comes from TCRdb applying MiXCR to the multiplex PCR reads. The sample has 200,000 to 300,000 distinct CDR3 sequences, over 25% seen once. Study-level results: Compared with basal-like, luminal-like tumors shared significantly more repertoire with nontumor tissue. Tumor repertoires ranked between lymph nodes and nontumor tissue in diversity, with V and J gene preferences. Most tumor T cells seemingly derive from lymph node, then expand in tumor.

The source is a female donor with breast cancer. Some clones in this sample may be carry-over from other donors' samples. The V gene is TRBV19, the J gene TRBJ2-1; a possible D gene is TRBD2 (5 bases). The source material was axillary lymph node tissue. The CDR3 reads CASSIRGSYNEQFF. In DNA form, the CDR3 reads TGTGCCAGTAGTATTCGAGGGAGTTACAATGAGCAGTTCTTC. Using reference TRBV19 and TRBJ2-1 for the parts outside the CDR3, the full variable domain is DGGITQSPKYLFRKEGQNVTLSCEQNLNHDAMYWYRQDPGQGLRLIYYSQIVNDFQKGDIAEGYSVSREKKESFPLTVTSAQKNPTAFYLCASSIRGSYNEQFFGPGTRLTVL.